One and the same sample provided the 10 T cell receptor beta chains below, sequenced in a study of blood T cell repertoires in COVID-19. Only in-frame clones appear in the TCRdb table, and some are missing; sequencing was by immunoSEQ multiplex PCR. The sample lists over 90,000 clones, approximately 90% occurring once. The sequenced sample consisted of peripheral blood. All receptors come from a woman aged 80 or over in a cohort sampled during active COVID-19.

The chain carries TRBV5-1 and TRBJ2-1, with 7 nucleotides matching TRBD2. This CDR3 has 16 amino acids. Germline-derived CDR1 and CDR2 are SGHRS and YFSETQ. With V trimmed by 0 bases and J by 7 bases, 10 bases remained unmatched. This CDR3 is CASSLEGSLGGNEQFF. The CDR3 nucleotides are TGCGCCAGCAGCTTGGAGGGTAGCCTCGGGGGGAATGAGCAGTTCTTC. Full variable domain (remainder filled in from reference TRBV5-1 and TRBJ2-1): KAGVTQTPRYLIKTRGQQVTLSCSPISGHRSVSWYQQTPGQGLQFLFEYFSETQRNKGNFPGRFSGRQFSNSRSEMNVSTLELGDSALYLCASSLEGSLGGNEQFFGPGTRLTVL.

The chain employs TRBV2 and TRBJ2-5, with 13 bases lining up with TRBD2. V was clipped by 10 bases and J by 0 bases; unmatched bases: 11. From germline, CDR1 is SNHLY and CDR2 FYNNEI. The CDR3 is made up of 17 amino acids. CDR3 sequence (DNA): TGTGCCACAAACCCAGGGGGACTAGCGGGGTACCAAGAGACCCAGTACTTC. This translates into CATNPGGLAGYQETQYF. The complete variable domain, with remaining parts taken from reference TRBV2 and TRBJ2-5, reads EPEVTQTPSHQVTQMGQEVILRCVPISNHLYFYWYRQILGQKVEFLVSFYNNEISEKSEIFDDQFSVERPDGSNFTLKIRSTKLEDSAMYFCATNPGGLAGYQETQYFGPGTRLLVL.

The chain links TRBV24-1 to TRBJ2-2; tentative D call: TRBD2 (6 bases). Germline-derived CDR1 and CDR2 are KGHDR and SFDVKD. V was pared by 5 bases and J by 1 base, with 10 bases between. This CDR3 is 15 amino acids long. Here the CDR3 reads CATSVPGLNTGELFF. The CDR3 nucleotides are TGTGCCACCAGTGTTCCGGGACTGAACACCGGGGAGCTGTTTTTT.

The chain couples TRBV24-1 to TRBJ2-1, with 12 bases matching TRBD2. V trimming: 4 bases; J trimming: 8 bases; junction bases outside the gene matches: 5. There are 15 residues in the CDR3. Looked up from germline, CDR1 is KGHDR and CDR2 is SFDVKD. In DNA form, the CDR3 reads TGTGCCACCAGTGACCTCGGACTAGCGGGATATGAGCAGTTCTTC. Translation: CATSDLGLAGYEQFF.

The V and J genes are TRBV24-1 and TRBJ1-1; D ambiguous. The germline V gene encodes CDR1 KGHDR and CDR2 SFDVKD. V gave up 9 bases and J gave up 7 bases, with 2 bases separating them. CDR3 size: 8 residues. CDR3 in amino acids: CATLEAFF. The CDR3 DNA follows: TGTGCCACCCTTGAAGCTTTCTTT.

The V gene is TRBV7-3, the J gene TRBJ1-2; no clear D. The CDR3 sequence is 15 residues long. Germline-derived CDR1 and CDR2 are SGHTA and FQGTGA. The V and J ends lost 3 bases and 4 bases respectively, with 15 bases between them. CDR3 protein: CASSFPTEDRYGYTF. As DNA, the CDR3 is TGTGCCAGCAGCTTCCCGACGGAGGACCGCTATGGCTACACCTTC.

The chain employs TRBV12-2 and TRBJ2-1; TRBD2, the D gene given by the table, was not confirmed from the DNA. TRBV12-2 is a pseudogene locus. The CDR3 consists of 16 residues. The CDR3, as DNA: TGTGCAAGTCGCTTATTTACTAGCGGGAAGTACAATGAGCAGTTCTTC. Its protein is CASRLFTSGKYNEQFF.

The chain has TRBV29-1 and TRBJ2-1; either TRBD1 or TRBD2 may supply D (5 bases each). Trimming removed 7 bases from V and 13 bases from J, with 17 bases in between. CDR1 and CDR2 from the germline V gene are SQVTM and ANQGSEA. The CDR3 is made up of 11 amino acids. CDR3 residues: CSEGNLGLQFF. Written as DNA, the CDR3 is TGCAGCGAGGGGAACCTAGGACTTCAGTTCTTC.

This chain connects TRBV30 to TRBJ1-3; 7 bases match TRBD1. The V and J ends lost 3 bases and 0 bases, in that order; junction bases with no gene match: 5. The CDR3 is 15 amino acids. CDR1 is GTSNPN and CDR2 is SVGIG in the germline V gene (reference sequence). The CDR3 bases are TGTGCCTGGAGGAGTGGGACAGACTCTGGAAACACCATATATTTT. Encoded protein: CAWRSGTDSGNTIYF.

J is TRBJ2-3 and V is TRBV7-9; D is undetermined. Trimming left V 4 bases short and J 6 bases short, with 5 bases between. CDR1 is SEHNR and CDR2 is FQNEAQ in the germline V gene (reference sequence). The CDR3 covers 11 residues. The CDR3, as DNA: TGTGCCAGCAGCTACGGGGATACGCAGTATTTT. It yields the protein CASSYGDTQYF.